This T cell receptor (beta chain) was sequenced in a study of beta chain features in type 1 diabetes. General study findings and limits: Patients with type 1 diabetes carried fewer insertions and had more deletions at their VDJ junctions. Resolution of whether HLA type affects TCRB rearrangement was not achieved here.

As every portion of the isolated RNA was reverse transcribed, the sequencing read expressed TCRB transcripts. Profiled with immunoSEQ multiplex PCR; TCRdb holds only in-frame clones, not every one. Here the sample spans about 900,000 clones, around a sixth being singletons. In this sample, this clone turned up a few times. Its antigen is undetermined. The germline gives CDR1 SGHVS, CDR2 FQNEAQ. CDR3 size: 20 residues. Trimming removed 3 bases at V and 5 bases at J, with 29 bases between. Sequencing used naive CD4+ T cells from blood. The rearrangement links TRBV7-8 to TRBJ2-1, with D possibly TRBD1 on 5 matching bases. This TCR came from a woman aged 18-29 years in good health. CDR3 DNA: TGTGCCAGCAGCTTCTTAGGGGCCTACGCTGGATACAAAACTGACAATGAGCAGTTCTTC. Translating gives CASSFLGAYAGYKTDNEQFF.